The rows below give T cell receptor beta chains drawn from one sample of a study of shared clonotypes between healthy human individuals. Repertoires were generated with immunoSEQ multiplex PCR, while TCRdb's copy carries only in-frame clones and drops some. The sample records some 2,500,000 clones, 85% to 95% being singletons. The sample was naive CD4+ T cells from PBMCs. The receptors were sampled from a man between 18 and 29 years old in good health. Some clones in this sample may be carry-over from other donors' samples. Each CDR3 is given with its conserved first and last residue. The D gene is left open where the match is weak. Some rows mark clone size as missing; the rest say once, few, many or name a class of expanded clone.

j_gene	abundance	d_gene	v_gene	len	CDR3aa	CDR3nt
TRBJ2-7	NA	TRBD2	TRBV4-1	11	CASSGGDEQYF	TGCGCCAGCAGTGGGGGGGACGAGCAGTACTTC
TRBJ1-6	NA	TRBD1	TRBV6-5	15	CASSRTRDSNSPLHF	TGTGCCAGCAGCAGAACGCGGGACAGCAATTCACCCCTCCACTTT
TRBJ2-5	NA	TRBD2	TRBV5-1	16	CASSSGPGTTQETQYF	TGCGCCAGCAGCTCCGGACCTGGGACTACTCAAGAGACCCAGTACTTC
TRBJ1-1	NA	NA	TRBV11-3	13	CASSLTLDTEAFF	TGTGCCAGCAGCTTAACCTTGGACACTGAAGCTTTCTTT
TRBJ2-1	NA	TRBD2	TRBV9	15	CASSTSGSSYNEQFF	TGTGCCAGCTCTACTAGCGGCAGCTCCTACAATGAGCAGTTCTTC
TRBJ2-3	NA	NA	TRBV18	14	CASSPPAGTDTQYF	TGTGCCAGCTCACCACCTGCAGGCACAGATACGCAGTATTTT
TRBJ1-2	NA	TRBD1	TRBV5-4	16	CASSSPGQTQNYGYTF	TGTGCCAGCAGCTCACCGGGACAGACTCAAAACTATGGCTACACCTTC
TRBJ2-1	NA	NA	TRBV4-3	14	CASSQEYTGNEQFF	TGCGCCAGCAGCCAAGAGTATACCGGCAATGAGCAGTTCTTC
TRBJ2-4	NA	NA	TRBV15	12	CATSRDMTIQYF	TGTGCCACCAGCAGAGATATGACCATTCAGTACTTC
TRBJ2-6	NA	NA	TRBV18	18	CASSKPTGSTSGANVLTF	TGTGCCAGCTCAAAACCCACGGGGTCAACCTCTGGGGCCAACGTCCTGACTTTC
TRBJ2-2	NA	TRBD2	TRBV7-2	17	CASSLRSGNINTGELFF	TGTGCCAGCAGCTTAAGGAGCGGGAATATAAACACCGGGGAGCTGTTTTTT
TRBJ2-7	NA	TRBD2	TRBV7-2	15	CASSLILAGDSEQYF	TGTGCCAGCAGCTTAATACTAGCGGGAGACTCCGAGCAGTACTTC
TRBJ1-2	NA	NA	TRBV10-3	14	CAIGGADPMGGYTF	TGTGCCATCGGGGGGGCGGATCCTATGGGAGGCTACACCTTC
TRBJ2-7	NA	NA	TRBV29-1	12	CSVGGGGDEQYF	TGCAGCGTTGGGGGCGGCGGGGACGAGCAGTACTTC
TRBJ1-5	NA	TRBD1	TRBV6-5	16	CASSYSGTDRNQPQHF	TGTGCCAGCAGTTACTCAGGGACAGACCGTAATCAGCCCCAGCATTTT
TRBJ2-7	NA	NA	TRBV6-5	14	CASSYSWVSGEQYF	TGTGCCAGCAGTTACTCGTGGGTCTCAGGGGAGCAGTACTTC
TRBJ1-2	few	NA	TRBV30	14	CAWTPGQLVSGYTF	TGTGCCTGGACCCCAGGACAGTTAGTTAGCGGCTACACCTTC
TRBJ1-4	NA	TRBD1	TRBV7-2	15	CASSPRDRGNEKLFF	TGTGCCAGCAGCCCGAGGGACAGGGGGAATGAAAAACTGTTTTTT
TRBJ2-3	NA	NA	TRBV2	14	CASTAGRLSDTQYF	TGTGCCAGCACTGCGGGAAGACTGTCAGATACGCAGTATTTT
TRBJ2-3	NA	TRBD2	TRBV18	17	CASSSGLAERRFDTQYF	TGTGCCAGCTCAAGTGGACTAGCGGAGCGACGGTTCGATACGCAGTATTTT
TRBJ2-3	NA	TRBD2	TRBV10-2	18	CASRGPGLASKSTDTQYF	TGCGCCAGCAGGGGACCCGGACTAGCGTCCAAAAGCACAGATACGCAGTATTTT
TRBJ2-1	NA	NA	TRBV5-1	15	CASSLSQGFANEQFF	TGCGCCAGCAGCTTGTCTCAGGGATTCGCCAATGAGCAGTTCTTC
TRBJ1-2	NA	NA	TRBV6-5	12	CASRTGTGGYTF	TGTGCCAGCAGGACCGGGACGGGGGGCTACACCTTC
TRBJ2-6	NA	TRBD1	TRBV27	18	CASSPRDRGGSGANVLTF	TGTGCCAGCAGTCCCCGGGACAGGGGGGGCTCTGGGGCCAACGTCCTGACTTTC
TRBJ2-3	NA	NA	TRBV2	14	CASREGEGRDTQYF	TGTGCCAGCAGGGAGGGGGAGGGCCGAGATACGCAGTATTTT
TRBJ1-4	NA	TRBD1	TRBV2	15	CASSDRTGTNEKLFF	TGTGCCAGCAGTGATAGGACAGGGACTAATGAAAAACTGTTTTTT
TRBJ2-3	NA	TRBD1	TRBV28	18	CASSLPTTTGGRTDTQYF	TGTGCCAGCAGTTTACCCACGACGACAGGGGGCCGTACAGATACGCAGTATTTT
TRBJ2-7	NA	NA	TRBV28	12	CASSLGEAEQYF	TGTGCCAGCAGCCTAGGGGAGGCCGAGCAGTACTTC
TRBJ1-3	NA	NA	TRBV28	17	CASRRAVGGTSGNTIYF	TGTGCCAGCAGGCGTGCGGTAGGGGGAACGTCTGGAAACACCATATATTTT
TRBJ1-5	NA	NA	TRBV7-2	15	CASSLITNSNQPQHF	TGTGCCAGCAGCTTAATCACAAATAGCAATCAGCCCCAGCATTTT
TRBJ2-1	NA	TRBD2	TRBV7-2	17	CASSLVLASGKGNEQFF	TGTGCCAGCAGCTTAGTTTTGGCTAGCGGGAAGGGGAATGAGCAGTTCTTC
TRBJ2-1	NA	NA	TRBV13	16	CASSLGKPRPFNEQFF	TGTGCCAGCAGCTTAGGTAAACCCAGGCCGTTCAATGAGCAGTTCTTC
TRBJ2-7	NA	NA	TRBV10-3	12	CAISLVSGEQYF	TGTGCCATCAGTTTGGTTTCGGGCGAGCAGTACTTC
TRBJ1-2	NA	TRBD1	TRBV5-1	18	CASSLAARDRGRNYGYTF	TGCGCCAGCAGCTTGGCAGCTCGGGACAGGGGGCGCAACTATGGCTACACCTTC
TRBJ1-5	NA	TRBD1	TRBV28	14	CASSTTGGNQPQHF	TGTGCCAGCAGTACCACAGGGGGTAACCAGCCCCAGCATTTT
TRBJ2-7	NA	TRBD2	TRBV28	18	CASSSSGTSGPVSYEQYF	TGTGCCAGCAGTTCATCCGGGACTAGCGGGCCGGTCTCCTACGAGCAGTACTTC
TRBJ1-5	NA	TRBD1	TRBV5-1	16	CASSRGTGGRNQPQHF	TGCGCCAGCAGCCGCGGGACAGGGGGCCGCAATCAGCCCCAGCATTTT
TRBJ2-7	NA	NA	TRBV19	11	CASSIMGEQYF	TGTGCCAGTAGTATAATGGGCGAGCAGTACTTC
TRBJ1-5	NA	NA	TRBV10-3	15	CAISESWGGNQPQHF	TGTGCCATCAGTGAGTCTTGGGGTGGCAATCAGCCCCAGCATTTT
TRBJ2-7	NA	TRBD2	TRBV27	15	CASSRKLAGTYEQYF	TGTGCCAGCAGCCGAAAACTAGCGGGAACCTACGAGCAGTACTTC
TRBJ2-1	NA	TRBD2	TRBV6-6	15	CASSYSTSGYNEQFF	TGTGCCAGCAGTTACTCGACTAGCGGGTACAATGAGCAGTTCTTC
TRBJ1-3	NA	NA	TRBV5-4	13	CASSLEVEDTIYF	TGTGCCAGCAGCTTGGAGGTTGAGGACACCATATATTTT
TRBJ2-5	NA	TRBD2	TRBV19	17	CASSTPGGGPGQETQYF	TGTGCCAGTAGTACTCCGGGAGGGGGACCGGGGCAAGAGACCCAGTACTTC
TRBJ1-2	NA	NA	TRBV29-1	13	CSVSGQANYGYTF	TGCAGCGTTTCGGGACAAGCTAACTATGGCTACACCTTC
TRBJ2-3	NA	TRBD1	TRBV2	15	CASRIGQAGTDTQYF	TGTGCCAGCAGGATAGGACAGGCAGGAACAGATACGCAGTATTTT
TRBJ1-1	NA	NA	TRBV5-1	14	CASSLGLSAVKAFF	TGCGCCAGCAGCCTGGGTCTATCGGCGGTCAAAGCTTTCTTT
TRBJ2-1	NA	NA	TRBV9	18	CASSVRRNAGQTYNEQFF	TGTGCCAGCAGCGTAAGGCGCAACGCAGGACAAACCTACAATGAGCAGTTCTTC
TRBJ2-7	few	TRBD1	TRBV7-2	13	CASSPRTGREQYF	TGTGCCAGCAGCCCCCGGACAGGGCGAGAGCAGTACTTC
TRBJ2-5	NA	TRBD1	TRBV10-3	16	CAISERQGRYQETQYF	TGTGCCATCAGTGAGCGACAGGGGAGGTACCAAGAGACCCAGTACTTC
TRBJ1-1	NA	NA	TRBV29-1	14	CSFSQGNIGTEAFF	TGCAGCTTCTCCCAGGGCAATATCGGGACTGAAGCTTTCTTT
TRBJ2-7	NA	NA	TRBV6-1	14	CASSELVSVYEQYF	TGTGCCAGCAGTGAACTCGTATCAGTTTACGAGCAGTACTTC
TRBJ2-1	NA	NA	TRBV7-6	15	CASSLGVQGRNEQFF	TGTGCCAGCAGCTTAGGCGTGCAGGGGAGGAATGAGCAGTTCTTC
TRBJ1-1	NA	TRBD1	TRBV5-1	14	CASSRGTGGTEAFF	TGCGCCAGCAGCCGTGGAACAGGGGGCACTGAAGCTTTCTTT
TRBJ2-7	NA	NA	TRBV4-2	14	CASSFGGIGYEQYF	TGTGCCAGCAGCTTTGGCGGGATTGGTTACGAGCAGTACTTC